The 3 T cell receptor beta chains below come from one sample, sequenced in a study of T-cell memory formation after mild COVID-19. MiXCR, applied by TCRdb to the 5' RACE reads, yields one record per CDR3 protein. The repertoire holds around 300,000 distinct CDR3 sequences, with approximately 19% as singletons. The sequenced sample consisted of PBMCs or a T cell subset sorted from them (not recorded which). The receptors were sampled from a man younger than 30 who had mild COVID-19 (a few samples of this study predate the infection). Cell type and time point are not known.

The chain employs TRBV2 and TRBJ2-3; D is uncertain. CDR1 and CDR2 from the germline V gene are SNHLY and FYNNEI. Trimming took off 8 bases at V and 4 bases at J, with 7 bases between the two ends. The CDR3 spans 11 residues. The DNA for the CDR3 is TGTGCCAGCTTGGATGCAGATACGCAGTATTTT. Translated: CASLDADTQYF. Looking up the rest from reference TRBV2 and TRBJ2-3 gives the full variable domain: EPEVTQTPSHQVTQMGQEVILRCVPISNHLYFYWYRQILGQKVEFLVSFYNNEISEKSEIFDDQFSVERPDGSNFTLKIRSTKLEDSAMYFCASLDADTQYFGPGTRLTVL.

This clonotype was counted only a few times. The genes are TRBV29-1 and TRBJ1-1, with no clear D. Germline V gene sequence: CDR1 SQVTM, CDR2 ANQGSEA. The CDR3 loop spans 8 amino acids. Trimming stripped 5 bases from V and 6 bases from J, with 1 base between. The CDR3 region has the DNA TGCAGCGTTCCTGAAGCTTTCTTT. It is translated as CSVPEAFF.

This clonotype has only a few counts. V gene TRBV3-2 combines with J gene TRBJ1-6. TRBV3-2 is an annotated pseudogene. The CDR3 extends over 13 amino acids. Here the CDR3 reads CASSQDVLSPLHF. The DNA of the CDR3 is TGTGCCAGCAGCCAAGATGTCCTATCACCCCTCCACTTT.